Below, one TCR beta chain is given with its context. Its matching antigen is unknown. The data derive from a study of cytomegalovirus exposure and HLA in healthy donors. Study findings and constraints: Based on reports, TCR beta sequences accurately predicted HLA-A and HLA-B alleles for most subjects.

Researchers ran the PCR with 60 Vbeta and 13 Jbeta primers. Per the original data handling: Later work found about 80 million unique TCR beta chains, with 10 million to 14 million shared. The assay was immunoSEQ multiplex PCR, and TCRdb's table has in-frame clones only and misses some. For V, J and clone size, that table is used; D and trimming come from the DNA. The sample lists about 130,000 clones, approximately 80% occurring once. Healthy bone marrow donors made up the cohort. This TCR derives from a male donor in good health and CMV-seronegative. Sample: PBMCs.

The CDR3 loop is CASSPTGGKKNTEAFF. DNA for the CDR3: TGTGCCAGCAGTCCCACAGGGGGCAAGAAGAACACTGAAGCTTTCTTT. The chain uses TRBV27 and TRBJ1-1; 9 nucleotides line up with TRBD1. CDR1 is MNHEY, CDR2 SMNVEV, per germline (reference sequence). The CDR3 consists of 16 residues. Trimming cost V 5 bases and J 1 base; bases outside gene matches: 8.